The present T cell receptor beta chain was sequenced within a study of CD8+CD57+ T cells in acquired aplastic anemia. At the level of the study: When averaged, DNA from sorted CD4+ and CD8+ cells came to 2.5 to 3.5 ug. Study-wide results and limits: Found in both controls and patients were some 30 CD8+ CDR3 sequences.

Turning to this clonotype: Its antigen is undetermined.

Trimming at V came to 5 bases and at J to 2 bases, leaving 3 bases not matched to a gene. CDR3 length: 13 residues. The germline CDR1 and CDR2 sequences are LGHDT and YNNKEL (reference sequence). Profiling that covered TCR beta VDJ and CDR3 relied on genomic DNA as its template. Using its own MiXCR run on the reads, TCRdb lists one record per CDR3 protein. The sample yields roughly 300,000 distinct CDR3 sequences, roughly 50% seen once. The J gene is TRBJ2-7, the V gene TRBV3-1; 7 bases map to TRBD1. The TCR was taken from a human donor with severe aplastic anemia or a healthy control (not recorded which). The specimen was sorted CD4+, CD8+, or CD8+CD57+ T cells (not recorded which) from PBMCs. The CDR3 DNA follows: TGTGCCAGCAGCTGGACAGGAGCCTACGAGCAGTACTTC. It encodes CASSWTGAYEQYF.